The clone carrying this TCR beta chain was counted many times. Its antigen is as yet unknown. The treatment denotes: PENTA 11 planned treatment interruption arm or continuous ART arm. This entry comes from a study of HIV-infected children after antiretroviral therapy interruption. Study context: Most participating children were previously exposed to EBV and CMV. Weeks 0, 12, interruption end (24 or 48), and about 3 years post-study gave interruption-arm samples. Notes on the study in general: Naive CD4+ Gini coefficient rose by interruption end, suggesting clonal expansion.

The CDR3 spans 16 residues. The V gene end was trimmed by 3 bases and the J gene end by 10 bases; junction bases not matched to a gene: 15. Germline V gives CDR1 WNHNN, CDR2 SYGVQD (reference sequence). A 3' RACE protocol on RNA, with unique molecular identifiers, produced the TCR library. MiXCR was run by TCRdb on the 3' RACE reads, yielding one entry per CDR3 protein. The sample lists 90,000 or so distinct CDR3 sequences, about 6.3% occurring once. This receptor was taken from a pool of human donors with HIV. The chain links TRBV10-1 to TRBJ2-1; 7 bases line up with TRBD1. The sample was CD45RA+ CD4+ T cells from PBMCs, pooled from several time points, taken from a donor given antiretroviral therapy, either interrupted or continuous. Subset in this sample: naive CD4+ CD45RA+ CD45RO- T cells. The CDR3 region is CASSDPPGGRSREQFF. DNA of the CDR3: TGCGCCAGCAGTGACCCTCCAGGGGGTAGGAGCAGAGAGCAGTTCTTC.